The 9 T cell receptor beta chains reported below all come from one sample, sequenced in a study of blood T cell repertoires in COVID-19. Sequencing used immunoSEQ multiplex PCR; TCRdb keeps in-frame clones, though not all of them. The profile covers just over 650,000 clones, with around 89% appearing a single time and approximately 0.3% taken by the ten largest. Input material: peripheral blood. These receptors all come from a woman aged 18-35 years with acute or convalescent COVID-19.

The chain joins TRBV19 to TRBJ1-1, with unresolved D. The CDR3 sequence is 13 residues long. Trimming left V 7 bases short and J 0 bases short, with 9 bases between. Germline CDR1 reads LNHDA; CDR2 reads SQIVND (reference sequence). The CDR3 sequence is CASTLQVNTEAFF. In DNA, the CDR3 is TGTGCCAGTACCCTTCAGGTGAACACTGAAGCTTTCTTT.

V usage is TRBV7-2 and J usage is TRBJ2-1; D call uncertain. Deletions cut 7 bases from V and 10 bases from J, with 14 bases between. CDR3 size: 12 residues. Germline V gene sequence: CDR1 SGHTA, CDR2 FQGNSA. CDR3 sequence reads: CASTKTPGEQFF. For the CDR3, the DNA is TGTGCCAGCACCAAAACACCCGGGGAGCAGTTCTTC. Full variable domain (remainder filled in from reference TRBV7-2 and TRBJ2-1): GAGVSQSPSNKVTEKGKDVELRCDPISGHTALYWYRQSLGQGLEFLIYFQGNSAPDKSGLPSDRFSAERTGGSVSTLTIQRTQQEDSAVYLCASTKTPGEQFFGPGTRLTVL.

The chain has TRBV9 and TRBJ2-1, with a tentative D call TRBD2 (5 bases). This CDR3 has 14 amino acids. Trimming took 4 bases from V and 3 from J, leaving 11 bases between them. CDR1 and CDR2 from the germline V gene are SGDLS and YYNGEE. The CDR3 protein is CASSRGSLYNEQFF. The CDR3 region has the DNA TGTGCCAGCAGCCGCGGGTCCCTCTACAATGAGCAGTTCTTC.

This chain links TRBV9 with TRBJ1-6, with D possibly TRBD1 on 5 matching bases. The germline V and J ends were trimmed by 3 bases and 11 bases, with 18 bases remaining between them. This CDR3 is 15 amino acids long. CDR1 is SGDLS, CDR2 YYNGEE, per germline. As DNA, the CDR3 is TGTGCCAGCAGCGCGGGAGGGACCGCCGTCACACCCCTCCACTTT. Translating gives CASSAGGTAVTPLHF. Full variable domain (remainder filled in from reference TRBV9 and TRBJ1-6): DSGVTQTPKHLITATGQRVTLRCSPRSGDLSVYWYQQSLDQGLQFLIQYYNGEERAKGNILERFSAQQFPDLHSELNLSSLELGDSALYFCASSAGGTAVTPLHFGNGTRLTVT.

This chain links TRBV2 with TRBJ1-2; D unclear. The germline V gene has CDR1 SNHLY and CDR2 FYNNEI. The CDR3 runs to 14 residues. V lost 3 bases to trimming and J lost 4 bases, with 12 bases between them. Here the CDR3 DNA reads TGTGCCAGCAGTGATGTCCGCGCGGCCTATGGCTACACCTTC. The encoded protein is CASSDVRAAYGYTF. Complete variable domain (other parts from reference TRBV2 and TRBJ1-2): EPEVTQTPSHQVTQMGQEVILRCVPISNHLYFYWYRQILGQKVEFLVSFYNNEISEKSEIFDDQFSVERPDGSNFTLKIRSTKLEDSAMYFCASSDVRAAYGYTFGSGTRLTVV.

The chain recombines TRBV7-9 with TRBJ1-2, with no clear D. V was pared by 1 base and J by 4 bases, with 7 bases between. CDR1 and CDR2 from the germline V gene are SEHNR and FQNEAQ (reference sequence). The CDR3 is made up of 13 amino acids. DNA for the CDR3: TGTGCCAGCAGCTTAGTACAGAGCTATGGCTACACCTTC. Protein sequence: CASSLVQSYGYTF.

The chain recombines TRBV5-6 with TRBJ1-2; the D is unclear. Germline V gene sequence: CDR1 SGHDT, CDR2 YYEEEE. V was pared by 0 bases and J by 4 bases, with 10 bases between. The CDR3 extends over 14 amino acids. The chain's CDR3 is CASSLGSHIYGYTF. The DNA of the CDR3 is TGTGCCAGCAGCTTGGGCAGTCATATCTATGGCTACACCTTC.

This chain joins TRBV14 and TRBJ1-2; weak D call: TRBD1 (6 bases). Per germline, CDR1 SGHDN and CDR2 FVKESK. This CDR3 has 14 residues. V lost 1 base and J lost 7, with 13 bases in between. In DNA form, the CDR3 reads TGTGCCAGCAGCCAAGCAGGGGCTGGACCTGGCTACACCTTC. Amino acids: CASSQAGAGPGYTF.

This chain connects TRBV6-5 to TRBJ1-6; TRBD1 matches 11 bases. The CDR3 has 16 residues. Per germline, CDR1 MNHEY and CDR2 SVGAGI. Trimming at V came to 2 bases and at J to 10 bases, leaving 7 bases not matched to a gene. The CDR3 sequence is CASSYTPGQGESPLHF. For the CDR3, the DNA is TGTGCCAGCAGTTACACCCCGGGACAGGGGGAGTCACCCCTCCACTTT.